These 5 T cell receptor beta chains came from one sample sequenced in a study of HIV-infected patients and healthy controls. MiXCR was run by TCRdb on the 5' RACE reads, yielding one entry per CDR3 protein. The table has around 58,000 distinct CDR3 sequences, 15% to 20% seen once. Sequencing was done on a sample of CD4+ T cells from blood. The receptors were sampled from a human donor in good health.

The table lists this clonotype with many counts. The CDR3 is CASSQDRFSGSSQNIQYF. The CDR3 DNA follows: TGCGCCAGCAGCCAAGATCGGTTTAGCGGGAGTTCCCAAAACATTCAGTACTTC. This chain uses TRBV4-1 with TRBJ2-4, with TRBD2 matching over 9 bases. Looked up from germline, CDR1 is MGHRA and CDR2 is YSYEKL. With V trimmed by 0 bases and J by 5 bases, 11 bases remained unmatched. The CDR3 spans 18 residues.

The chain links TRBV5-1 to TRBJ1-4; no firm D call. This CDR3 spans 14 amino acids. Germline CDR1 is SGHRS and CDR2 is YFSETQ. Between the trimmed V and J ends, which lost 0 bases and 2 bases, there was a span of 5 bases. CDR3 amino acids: CASSLDSTNEKLFF. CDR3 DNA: TGCGCCAGCAGCTTGGACAGCACTAATGAAAAACTGTTTTTT.

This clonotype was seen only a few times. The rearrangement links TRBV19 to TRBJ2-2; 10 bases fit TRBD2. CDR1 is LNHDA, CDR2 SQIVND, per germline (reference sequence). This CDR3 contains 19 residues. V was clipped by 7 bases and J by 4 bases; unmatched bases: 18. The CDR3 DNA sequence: TGTGCCAGTACCCAAGTGGGATGGCTAGCGGGAGTTAGCACCGGGGAGCTGTTTTTT. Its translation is CASTQVGWLAGVSTGELFF.

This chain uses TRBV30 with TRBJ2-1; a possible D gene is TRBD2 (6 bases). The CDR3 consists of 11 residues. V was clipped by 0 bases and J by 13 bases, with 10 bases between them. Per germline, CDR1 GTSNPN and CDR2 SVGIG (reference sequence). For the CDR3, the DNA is TGTGCCTGGAGTGTACGGGACTTTCAGTTCTTC. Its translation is CAWSVRDFQFF. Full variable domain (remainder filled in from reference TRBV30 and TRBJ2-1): SQTIHQWPATLVQPVGSPLSLECTVEGTSNPNLYWYRQAAGRGLQLLFYSVGIGQISSEVPQNLSASRPQDRQFILSSKKLLLSDSGFYLCAWSVRDFQFFGPGTRLTVL.

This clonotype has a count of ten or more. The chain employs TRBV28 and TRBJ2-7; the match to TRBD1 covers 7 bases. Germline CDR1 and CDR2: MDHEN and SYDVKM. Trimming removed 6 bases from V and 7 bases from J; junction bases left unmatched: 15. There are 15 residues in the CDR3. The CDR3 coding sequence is TGTGCCAGCAGCCCTACAGGGGTTGGAAAAAGAGAGCAGTACTTC. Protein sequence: CASSPTGVGKREQYF.